At least ten counts were recorded for the clone carrying this TCR beta chain. Its antigen is currently unknown. The data are from a study of T cells in Graves' hyperthyroidism and ophthalmopathy. Approximately 10 ml of fresh peripheral blood supplied the PBMCs. This CDR3 is 16 amino acids long. Germline values: CDR1 KGHSH, CDR2 LQKENI. Trimming took 6 bases from V and 7 from J, leaving 25 bases between them. RNA transcripts yielded amplified TCR beta CDR3 regions. With the HTBI primer set, the TCR CDR3 went through a first round of RT-PCR. One entry per CDR3 protein results from TCRdb running MiXCR on the multiplex PCR reads. The sample records approximately 330,000 distinct CDR3 sequences, roughly a fifth being singletons. Broader study findings: Stable hyperthyroidism and ophthalmopathy were separated using 13 V-J signatures. Among clonotypes expanded in thyroid above 0.001, most were also found in blood. In validation, the model predicted ophthalmopathy. These predictions came a median around 5.9 months before onset.

The specimen was blood. The V gene is TRBV18, the J gene TRBJ2-7; possibly TRBD2 for D (6 bases). The receptor was isolated from a woman between 45 and 60 years old with Graves' hyperthyroidism. CDR3 sequence reads: CASSSSTGGRTGEQYF. In nucleotides, the CDR3 is TGTGCCAGCTCGTCCTCGACCGGGGGACGGACGGGAGAGCAGTACTTC.